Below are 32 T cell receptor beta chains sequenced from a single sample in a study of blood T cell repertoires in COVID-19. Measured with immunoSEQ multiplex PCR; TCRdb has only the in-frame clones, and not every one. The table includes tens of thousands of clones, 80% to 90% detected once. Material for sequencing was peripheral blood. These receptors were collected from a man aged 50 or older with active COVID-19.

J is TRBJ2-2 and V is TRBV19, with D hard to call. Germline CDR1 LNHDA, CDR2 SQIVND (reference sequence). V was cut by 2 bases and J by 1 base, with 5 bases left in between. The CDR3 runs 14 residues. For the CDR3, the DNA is TGTGCCAGTAGTATATCCAGGAACACCGGGGAGCTGTTTTTT. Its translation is CASSISRNTGELFF.

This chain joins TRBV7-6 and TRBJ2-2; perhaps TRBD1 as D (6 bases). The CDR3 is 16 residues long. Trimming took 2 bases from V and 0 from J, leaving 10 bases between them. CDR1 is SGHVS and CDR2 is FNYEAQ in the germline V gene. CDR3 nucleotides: TGTGCCAGCAGCTTAACAGGACAGCCGAACACCGGGGAGCTGTTTTTT. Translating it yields CASSLTGQPNTGELFF.

CDR3 sequence reads: CASSRQYNEQFF. In DNA, the CDR3 is TGTGCCAGCAGTCGACAGTACAATGAGCAGTTCTTC. V usage is TRBV11-1 and J usage is TRBJ2-1, with D tentatively TRBD1 (5 bases). V gave up 6 bases and J gave up 4 bases, with 7 bases separating them. Germline CDR1 reads SGHAT; CDR2 reads FQDESV (reference sequence). CDR3 size: 12 residues.

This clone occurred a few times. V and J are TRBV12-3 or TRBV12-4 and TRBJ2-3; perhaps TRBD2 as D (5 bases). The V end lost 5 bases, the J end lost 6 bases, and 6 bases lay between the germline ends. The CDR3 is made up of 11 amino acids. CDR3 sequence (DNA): TGTGCCAGCAGTCGCGGGGATACGCAGTATTTT. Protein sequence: CASSRGDTQYF.

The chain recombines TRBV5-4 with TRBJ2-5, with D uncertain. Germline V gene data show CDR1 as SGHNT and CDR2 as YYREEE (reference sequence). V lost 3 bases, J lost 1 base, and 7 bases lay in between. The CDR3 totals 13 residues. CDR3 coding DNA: TGTGCCAGCAGCTCGTCTAGCCAAGAGACCCAGTACTTC. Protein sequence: CASSSSSQETQYF.

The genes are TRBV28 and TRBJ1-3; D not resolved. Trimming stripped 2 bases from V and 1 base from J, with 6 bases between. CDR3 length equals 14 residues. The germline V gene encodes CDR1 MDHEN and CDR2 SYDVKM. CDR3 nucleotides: TGTGCCAGCAGTTTACCCAATTCTGGAAACACCATATATTTT. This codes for CASSLPNSGNTIYF.

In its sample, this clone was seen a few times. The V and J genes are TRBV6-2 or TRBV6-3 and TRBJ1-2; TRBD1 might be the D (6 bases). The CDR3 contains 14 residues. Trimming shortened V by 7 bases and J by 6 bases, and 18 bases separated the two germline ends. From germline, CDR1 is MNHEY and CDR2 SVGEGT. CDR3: CASTPGTLYDGYTF. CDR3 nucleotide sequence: TGTGCCAGCACCCCCGGGACACTTTATGATGGCTACACCTTC.

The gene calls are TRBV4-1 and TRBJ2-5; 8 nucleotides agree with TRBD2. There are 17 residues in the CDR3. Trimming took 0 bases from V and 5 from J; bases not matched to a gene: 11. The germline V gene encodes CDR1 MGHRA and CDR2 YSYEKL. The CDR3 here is CASSQDAGGALGETQYF. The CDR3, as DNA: TGCGCCAGCAGCCAAGATGCCGGGGGGGCCCTAGGGGAGACCCAGTACTTC.

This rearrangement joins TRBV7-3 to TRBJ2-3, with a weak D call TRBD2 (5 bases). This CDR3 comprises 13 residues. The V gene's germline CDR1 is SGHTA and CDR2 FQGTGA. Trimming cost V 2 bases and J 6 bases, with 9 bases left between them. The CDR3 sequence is CASSLGRGDTQYF. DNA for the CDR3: TGTGCCAGCAGCTTAGGGCGAGGGGATACGCAGTATTTT.

The CDR3 loop reads CASSVGQGINYGYTF. In DNA, the CDR3 is TGTGCCAGCAGCGTGGGGCAAGGGATTAACTATGGCTACACCTTC. The gene calls are TRBV9 and TRBJ1-2; D may be TRBD1 (5 bases). With 2 bases removed from V and 1 base from J, the gap between germline ends came to 12 bases. There are 15 residues in the CDR3. The germline gives CDR1 SGDLS, CDR2 YYNGEE.

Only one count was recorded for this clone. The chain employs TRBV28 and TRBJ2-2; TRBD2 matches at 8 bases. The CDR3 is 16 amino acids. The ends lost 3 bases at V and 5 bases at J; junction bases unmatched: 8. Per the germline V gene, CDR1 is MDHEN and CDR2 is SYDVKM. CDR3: CASSFRLAGATGELFF. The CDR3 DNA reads TGTGCCAGCAGTTTTCGGCTAGCGGGCGCGACCGGGGAGCTGTTTTTT.

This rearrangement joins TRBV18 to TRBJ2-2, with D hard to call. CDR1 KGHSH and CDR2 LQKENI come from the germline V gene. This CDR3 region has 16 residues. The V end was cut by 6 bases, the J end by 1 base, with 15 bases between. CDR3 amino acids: CASSPSGLGNTGELFF. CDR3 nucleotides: TGTGCCAGCTCCCCTTCAGGATTGGGGAACACCGGGGAGCTGTTTTTT.

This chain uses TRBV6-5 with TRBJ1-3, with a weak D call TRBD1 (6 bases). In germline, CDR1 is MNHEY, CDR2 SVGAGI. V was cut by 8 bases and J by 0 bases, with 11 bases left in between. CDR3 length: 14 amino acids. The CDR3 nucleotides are TGTGCCAGCCGACGGGGACACTCTGGAAACACCATATATTTT. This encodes CASRRGHSGNTIYF.

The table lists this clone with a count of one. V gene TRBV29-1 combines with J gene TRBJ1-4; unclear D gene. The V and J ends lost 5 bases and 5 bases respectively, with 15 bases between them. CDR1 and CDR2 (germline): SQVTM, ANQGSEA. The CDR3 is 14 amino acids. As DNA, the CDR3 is TGCAGCGTTTTCTGGGTGGGCCTGAATGAAAAACTGTTTTTT. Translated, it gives CSVFWVGLNEKLFF.

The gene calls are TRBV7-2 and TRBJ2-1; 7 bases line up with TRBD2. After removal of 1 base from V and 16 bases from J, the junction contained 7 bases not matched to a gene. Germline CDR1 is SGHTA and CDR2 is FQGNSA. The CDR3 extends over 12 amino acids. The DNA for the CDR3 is TGTGCCAGCAGCTTAGTTCGGGGGGTCCCCTTCTTC. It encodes CASSLVRGVPFF.

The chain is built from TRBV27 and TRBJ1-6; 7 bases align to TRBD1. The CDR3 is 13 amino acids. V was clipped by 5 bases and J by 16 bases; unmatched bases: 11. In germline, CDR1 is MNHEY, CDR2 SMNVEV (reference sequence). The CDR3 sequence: CASSPSISGQLHF. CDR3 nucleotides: TGTGCCAGCAGTCCATCAATCTCGGGACAGCTCCACTTT.

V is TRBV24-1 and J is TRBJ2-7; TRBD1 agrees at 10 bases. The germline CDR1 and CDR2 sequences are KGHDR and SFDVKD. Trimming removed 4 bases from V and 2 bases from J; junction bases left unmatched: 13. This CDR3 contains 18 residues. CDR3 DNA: TGTGCCACCAGTGACTCTTCCCCCGGGACAGGGGTTACCTACGAGCAGTACTTC. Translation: CATSDSSPGTGVTYEQYF.

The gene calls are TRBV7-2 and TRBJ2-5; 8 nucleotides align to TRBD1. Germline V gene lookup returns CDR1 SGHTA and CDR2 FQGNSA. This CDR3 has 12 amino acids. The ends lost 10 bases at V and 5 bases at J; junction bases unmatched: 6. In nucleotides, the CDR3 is TGTGCCACCCAGGGGGCGTCGGAGACCCAGTACTTC. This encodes CATQGASETQYF.

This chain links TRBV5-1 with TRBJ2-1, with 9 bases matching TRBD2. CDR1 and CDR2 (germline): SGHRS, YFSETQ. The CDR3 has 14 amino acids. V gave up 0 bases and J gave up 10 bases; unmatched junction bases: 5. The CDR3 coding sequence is TGCGCCAGCAGCTTGGTAGCGGGGGCAAACGAGCAGTTCTTC. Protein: CASSLVAGANEQFF.

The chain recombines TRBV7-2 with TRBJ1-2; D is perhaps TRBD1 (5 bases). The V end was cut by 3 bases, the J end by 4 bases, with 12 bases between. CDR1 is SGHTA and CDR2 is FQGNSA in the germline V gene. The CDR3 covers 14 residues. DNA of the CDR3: TGTGCCAGCAGCTTGGGGACGGGAGGCTATGGCTACACCTTC. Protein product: CASSLGTGGYGYTF.

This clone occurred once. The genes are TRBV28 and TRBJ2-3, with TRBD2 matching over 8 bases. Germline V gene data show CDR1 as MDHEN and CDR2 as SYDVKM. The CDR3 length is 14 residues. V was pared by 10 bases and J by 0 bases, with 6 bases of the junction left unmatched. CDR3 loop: CATKAGASTDTQYF. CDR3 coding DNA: TGTGCCACCAAAGCGGGAGCTAGCACAGATACGCAGTATTTT. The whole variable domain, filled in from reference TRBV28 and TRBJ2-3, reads DVKVTQSSRYLVKRTGEKVFLECVQDMDHENMFWYRQDPGLGLRLIYFSYDVKMKEKGDIPEGYSVSREKKERFSLILESASTNQTSMYLCATKAGASTDTQYFGPGTRLTVL.

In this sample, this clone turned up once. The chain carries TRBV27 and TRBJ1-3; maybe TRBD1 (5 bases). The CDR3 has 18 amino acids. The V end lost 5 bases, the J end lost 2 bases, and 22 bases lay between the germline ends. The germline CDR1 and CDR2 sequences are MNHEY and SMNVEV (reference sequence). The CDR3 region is CASSRRDGRSQAGNTIYF. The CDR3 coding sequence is TGTGCCAGCAGTCGGAGGGACGGTAGGTCCCAGGCTGGAAACACCATATATTTT.

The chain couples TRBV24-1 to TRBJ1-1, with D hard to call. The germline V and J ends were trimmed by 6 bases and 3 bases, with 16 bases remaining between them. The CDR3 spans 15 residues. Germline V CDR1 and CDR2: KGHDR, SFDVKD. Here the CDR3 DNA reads TGTGCCACCAGTAAGAACGGGGAACGGGACACTGAAGCTTTCTTT. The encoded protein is CATSKNGERDTEAFF.

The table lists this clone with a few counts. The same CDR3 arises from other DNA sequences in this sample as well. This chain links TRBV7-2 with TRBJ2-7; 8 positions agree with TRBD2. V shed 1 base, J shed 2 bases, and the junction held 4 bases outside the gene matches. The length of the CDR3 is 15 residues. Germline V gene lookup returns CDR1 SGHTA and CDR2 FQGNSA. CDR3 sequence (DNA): TGTGCCAGCAGCTTAGATGGGACTAGGACCTACGAGCAGTACTTC. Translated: CASSLDGTRTYEQYF.

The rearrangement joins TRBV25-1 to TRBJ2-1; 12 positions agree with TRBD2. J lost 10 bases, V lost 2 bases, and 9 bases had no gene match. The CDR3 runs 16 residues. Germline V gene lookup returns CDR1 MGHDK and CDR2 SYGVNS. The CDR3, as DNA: TGTGCCAGCAGTGAAAGTCTAGCGGGGGGGCCCCGAGAGCAGTTCTTC. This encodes CASSESLAGGPREQFF. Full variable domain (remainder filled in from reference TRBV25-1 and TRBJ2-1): EADIYQTPRYLVIGTGKKITLECSQTMGHDKMYWYQQDPGMELHLIHYSYGVNSTEKGDLSSESTVSRIRTEHFPLTLESARPSHTSQYLCASSESLAGGPREQFFGPGTRLTVL.

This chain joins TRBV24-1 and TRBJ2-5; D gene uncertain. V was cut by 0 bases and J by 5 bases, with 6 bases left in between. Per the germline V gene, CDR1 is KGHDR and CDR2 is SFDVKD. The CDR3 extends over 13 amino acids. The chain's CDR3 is CATSDLQRETQYF. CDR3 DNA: TGTGCCACCAGTGATTTGCAGAGGGAGACCCAGTACTTC.

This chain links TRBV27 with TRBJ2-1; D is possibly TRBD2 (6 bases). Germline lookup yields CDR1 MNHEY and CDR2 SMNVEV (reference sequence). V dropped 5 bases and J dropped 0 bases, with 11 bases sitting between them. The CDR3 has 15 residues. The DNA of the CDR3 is TGTGCCAGCAGTATGACTAGTCCCTCCTACAATGAGCAGTTCTTC. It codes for CASSMTSPSYNEQFF.

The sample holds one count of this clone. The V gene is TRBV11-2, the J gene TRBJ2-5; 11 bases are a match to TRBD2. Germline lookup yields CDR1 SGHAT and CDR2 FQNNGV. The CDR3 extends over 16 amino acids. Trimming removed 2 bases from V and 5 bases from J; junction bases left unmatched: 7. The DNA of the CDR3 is TGTGCCAGCAGCTTAAAGGGACTAGCGGTCCGGGAGACCCAGTACTTC. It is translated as CASSLKGLAVRETQYF.

The chain's CDR3 is CASSLTSFVSDTQYF. CDR3 DNA: TGCGCCAGCAGCTTGACTAGCTTCGTATCAGATACGCAGTATTTT. The rearrangement links TRBV5-1 to TRBJ2-3; TRBD2 might be the D (6 bases). The CDR3 has 15 residues. V was clipped by 1 base and J by 4 bases, with 13 bases between them. Germline assignment: CDR1 SGHRS and CDR2 YFSETQ.

The DNA of the CDR3 is TGTGCCACAACGAGGGGGGGAGGAAACTATGGCTACACCTTC. The encoded protein is CATTRGGGNYGYTF. J is TRBJ1-2 and V is TRBV27; TRBD1 might be the D (6 bases). V was clipped by 10 bases and J by 2 bases, with 17 bases between them. Per germline, CDR1 MNHEY and CDR2 SMNVEV (reference sequence). The CDR3 is 14 amino acids.

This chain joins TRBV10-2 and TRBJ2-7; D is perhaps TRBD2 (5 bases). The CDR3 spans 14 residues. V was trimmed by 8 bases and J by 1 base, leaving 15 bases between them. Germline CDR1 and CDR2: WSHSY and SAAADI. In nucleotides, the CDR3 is TGCGCCAGCGAAGAAAGGGAGTTATCCTACGAGCAGTACTTC. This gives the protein CASEERELSYEQYF.

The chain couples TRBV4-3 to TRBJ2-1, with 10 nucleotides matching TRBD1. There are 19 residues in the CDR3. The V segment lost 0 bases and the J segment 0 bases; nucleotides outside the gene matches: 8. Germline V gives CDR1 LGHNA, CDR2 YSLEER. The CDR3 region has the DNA TGCGCCAGCAGCCAAGACTCAGGGACAGGGGACAGCTCCTACAATGAGCAGTTCTTC. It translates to CASSQDSGTGDSSYNEQFF.